This T cell receptor beta chain was identified during a study of T cells after yellow fever vaccination. Overall study: Low-cell-number fractions were prepared with SMART-Seq v4 Ultra Low Input.

It was through 5'RACE template switching that TCR cDNA was made, with a universal primer site and UMIs added. TCRdb re-analysed the 5' RACE reads in MiXCR, keeping a single row per CDR3 protein. This table holds hundreds of thousands of distinct CDR3 sequences, around 9.3% found once. Study-level results: Post-booster reappearance was seen for most primary-vaccination clones (roughly 96% CD4, around 90% CD8). The appearance of a small share of clonotypes in both CD4 and CD8 compartments was observed.

Per the germline V gene, CDR1 is MGHRA and CDR2 is YSYEKL. The length of the CDR3 is 16 residues. Trimming stripped 4 bases from V and 5 bases from J, with 18 bases between. This clonotype came up many times. Its antigen remains unidentified. The material sequenced was CD4+ T cells sorted from PBMCs, taken 5 days after the yellow fever booster vaccination. This receptor was identified in a man aged 18 to 30 who received the YFV17D yellow fever vaccine. The rearrangement uses TRBV4-1 and TRBJ2-1; tentatively, D is TRBD1 (6 bases). The chain's CDR3 is CASSPIGRGSHNEQFF. The CDR3 nucleotides are TGCGCCAGCAGCCCCATCGGTAGGGGGTCCCACAATGAGCAGTTCTTC.